The rows below give T cell receptor beta chains drawn from one sample of a study of T-cell reconstitution after alpha-beta-depleted transplantation in children. Each CDR3 protein is one row after TCRdb ran MiXCR on the PCR reads. In the table there are roughly 340,000 distinct CDR3 sequences, around 15% of which are singletons. The specimen was PBMCs, mostly from graft donor cells, collected 360 days after TCRalphabeta/CD19-depleted stem cell transplant. Every receptor here comes from a male patient aged 2-15 years who had a stem cell transplant for acute lymphoblastic leukemia, so the T cells may come from the graft donor. The CDR3 runs from the conserved cysteine through the conserved F or W. A D gene is named only where the DNA matches it firmly. Clone size is stated in some rows and not others, as once, few, many or a class when expanded.

DNA,CDR3,D,size,J,length,V
TGTGCCAGCAGCTTTCGCGGGAGGGCTGAGCAGTTCTTC,CASSFRGRAEQFF,TRBD2,NA,TRBJ2-1,13,TRBV7-2
TGTGCCAGCTCACCAGGGGTCGGCAGTGGGGCCAACGTCCTGACTTTC,CASSPGVGSGANVLTF,NA,few,TRBJ2-6,16,TRBV18
TGTGCCAGCAGTTTAGGCGTCCCTAGCACAGATACGCAGTATTTT,CASSLGVPSTDTQYF,NA,NA,TRBJ2-3,15,TRBV12-3/TRBV12-4
TGTGCCAGCAGTTACTCCCCTCCGGGGAGCTCCTACAATGAGCAGTTCTTC,CASSYSPPGSSYNEQFF,NA,few,TRBJ2-1,17,TRBV6-5
TGCAGCGTCAGGGGTTACAATGAAAAACTGTTTTTT,CSVRGYNEKLFF,NA,many,TRBJ1-4,12,TRBV29-1
TGCGCCAGCAGCCAAGATTGGGCCGAGTTATTCTACAATGAGCAGTTCTTC,CASSQDWAELFYNEQFF,NA,few,TRBJ2-1,17,TRBV4-3
TGTGCCAGCAGCTTAGCGGGACGACTGATCTACGAGCAGTACTTC,CASSLAGRLIYEQYF,NA,few,TRBJ2-7,15,TRBV7-9
TGCAGTACGGGAAGGGGCGTTCGCGAGCAGTACTTC,CSTGRGVREQYF,NA,many,TRBJ2-7,12,TRBV20-1
TGCAGCGTCGTAGAAAGGGGGGGACGATACAATGAGCAGTTCTTC,CSVVERGGRYNEQFF,NA,many,TRBJ2-1,15,TRBV29-1
TGTGCCAGCAGCTTTGGTCAGGGCCCTTACGATGAGCAGTTCTTC,CASSFGQGPYDEQFF,NA,NA,TRBJ2-1,15,TRBV7-6
TGTGCCAGCAGCCCGAGGCGGCTAGTCGATTTCAATGAGCAGTTCTTC,CASSPRRLVDFNEQFF,NA,few,TRBJ2-1,16,TRBV7-2
TGTGCCAGCAGTTTAAGGGCTAGCGGGAGACGCGCCTACGAGCAGTACTTC,CASSLRASGRRAYEQYF,TRBD2,NA,TRBJ2-7,17,TRBV28
TGCAGTGCTCCGGGACAGAGCGAGCAGTACTTC,CSAPGQSEQYF,TRBD1,few,TRBJ2-7,11,TRBV20-1
TGTGCCAGCAGCCGTAGCGGGAGAGGCGACGAGCAGTACTTC,CASSRSGRGDEQYF,TRBD2,many,TRBJ2-7,14,TRBV12-3/TRBV12-4
TGTGCCAGCAGCCAAGACGACCGAGAAGCTTTCTTT,CASSQDDREAFF,NA,NA,TRBJ1-1,12,TRBV4-2
TGCAGCGTTGTGCGACAGGGGGGGAACGAGCAGTACTTC,CSVVRQGGNEQYF,TRBD1,NA,TRBJ2-7,13,TRBV29-1
TGCGCCAGCAGCTTGGCCGGGGCGGGAGAGAACGATGAGCAGTTCTTC,CASSLAGAGENDEQFF,TRBD2,many,TRBJ2-1,16,TRBV5-1
TGTGCCATCGCCGGGACAGGCTCCTACAATGAGCAGTTCTTC,CAIAGTGSYNEQFF,TRBD1,few,TRBJ2-1,14,TRBV10-3
TGTGCCAGCATTAGGGGAGGGGGCAATGAGCAGTTCTTC,CASIRGGGNEQFF,NA,many,TRBJ2-1,13,TRBV6-2/TRBV6-3
TGCGCCAGCAGCCAGCTCAATGAGCAGTTCTTC,CASSQLNEQFF,NA,many,TRBJ2-1,11,TRBV4-1
TGTGCCTGGAGCGTGGGCGGGAGAGAGGCAGATACGCAGTATTTT,CAWSVGGREADTQYF,TRBD2,NA,TRBJ2-3,15,TRBV30
TGCGCCAGCAGCTTGGACGGACGAACGTTCAATGAGCAGTTCTTC,CASSLDGRTFNEQFF,NA,NA,TRBJ2-1,15,TRBV5-1
TGTGCCAGCAGCCAATGGGGCAGGGCTAGCTCCTATAATTCACCCCTCCACTTT,CASSQWGRASSYNSPLHF,NA,NA,TRBJ1-6,18,TRBV3-1
TGCGCCAGCAGCTACGGGGACAGGGAATACAATGAGCAGTTCTTC,CASSYGDREYNEQFF,TRBD1,few,TRBJ2-1,15,TRBV5-1
TGCAGTGCTAGCTCTGGACTAGCCCCCATCTACGAGCAGTACTTC,CSASSGLAPIYEQYF,TRBD2,NA,TRBJ2-7,15,TRBV20-1
TGTGCCAGCAGTGCCACTCCCGGGTTGGCCTCTGGAAACACCACATATTTT,CASSATPGLASGNTTYF,NA,many,TRBJ1-3,17,TRBV25-1
TGTGCCAGCAGGGACAGCATGAACACTGAAGCTTTCTTT,CASRDSMNTEAFF,NA,NA,TRBJ1-1,13,TRBV6-1
TGTGCCATCAGTGAGTCGAGGGAGTCTGAAGCTTTCTTT,CAISESRESEAFF,NA,few,TRBJ1-1,13,TRBV10-3
TGTGCCAGCAGTGATTCGGGACAGGGCAATCAGCCCCAGCATTTT,CASSDSGQGNQPQHF,TRBD1,NA,TRBJ1-5,15,TRBV25-1
TGTGCCAGCAGCCCCCGGACAGGGTCCGATGAGCAGTTCTTC,CASSPRTGSDEQFF,TRBD1,few,TRBJ2-1,14,TRBV7-9